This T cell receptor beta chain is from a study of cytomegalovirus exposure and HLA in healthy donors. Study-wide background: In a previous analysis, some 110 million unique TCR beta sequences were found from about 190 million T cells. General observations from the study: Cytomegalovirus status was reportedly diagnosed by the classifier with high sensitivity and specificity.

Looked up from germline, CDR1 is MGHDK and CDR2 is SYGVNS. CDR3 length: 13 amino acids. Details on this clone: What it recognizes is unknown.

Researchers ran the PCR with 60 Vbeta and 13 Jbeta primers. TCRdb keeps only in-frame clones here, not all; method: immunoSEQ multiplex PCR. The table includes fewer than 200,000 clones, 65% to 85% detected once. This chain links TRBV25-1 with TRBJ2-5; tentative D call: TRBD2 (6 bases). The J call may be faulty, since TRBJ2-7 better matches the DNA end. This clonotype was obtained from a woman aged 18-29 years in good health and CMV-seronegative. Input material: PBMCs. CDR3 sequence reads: CASSEYGGYEQYF. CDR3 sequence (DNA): TGTGCCAGCAGTGAATATGGAGGGTACGAGCAGTACTTC.